Listed below are T cell receptor beta chains from one sample, sequenced in a study of vaccination effects on CD4 cells after COVID-19. Sequencing was performed with immunoSEQ multiplex PCR; in TCRdb, only in-frame clones are kept and a portion is missing. This sample has approximately 30,000 clones, with about 62% found just once. No cognate antigen is known for these TCRs. The specimen comprised CD4+ T cells from PBMCs cultured without peptide, sampled before COVID-19 vaccination. The origin of the receptors is a human donor who received a COVID-19 vaccine. The CDR3 runs from the conserved cysteine through the conserved F or W. The order of the fields is clone size, D gene, J gene, V gene, CDR3 protein, CDR3 DNA. The D gene is left open where the match is weak. Only part of the rows carry a size: once, few, many, or a class if the clone is expanded.

>.|.|TRBJ2-7|TRBV5-1
CASSLGGGTGQSEQYF
TGCGCCAGCAGCTTGGGGGGAGGTACAGGGCAGAGCGAGCAGTACTTC
>.|.|TRBJ1-1|TRBV7-2
CASSLDFVLAFF
TGTGCCAGCAGCTTAGATTTCGTCTTAGCTTTCTTT
>.|.|TRBJ2-3|TRBV6-4
CASSDDGRTVLFTDTQYF
TGTGCCAGCAGTGACGACGGACGTACCGTCCTATTCACAGATACGCAGTATTTT
>.|.|TRBJ2-1|TRBV7-9
CARKIGPLYNEQFF
TGTGCCAGAAAAATAGGGCCCTTATACAATGAGCAGTTCTTC
>.|.|TRBJ2-1|TRBV5-8
CASSPPRSRVNEQFF
TGTGCCAGCAGCCCCCCGCGGAGCAGGGTCAATGAGCAGTTCTTC
>few|.|TRBJ2-3|TRBV24-1
CATVYQDTQYF
TGTGCCACCGTTTATCAAGATACGCAGTATTTT
>.|TRBD2|TRBJ2-1|TRBV19
CASSISLTSGGLYNEQFF
TGTGCCAGTAGTATCTCGTTGACTAGCGGGGGCCTCTACAATGAGCAGTTCTTC
>medium-sized|TRBD1|TRBJ1-2|TRBV7-9
CASSRSPGQGYGYTF
TGTGCCAGCAGCAGGAGCCCGGGACAGGGCTATGGCTACACCTTC
>.|TRBD1|TRBJ1-6|TRBV6-5
CAGGTGSSPLHF
TGTGCCGGCGGGACAGGGAGTTCACCCCTCCACTTT
>.|.|TRBJ1-1|TRBV7-2
CASSLRRNTEAFF
TGTGCCAGCAGCTTGAGGAGGAACACTGAAGCTTTCTTT